These 27 T cell receptor beta chains share one sample of origin, sequenced in a study of technical replicates of blood from a few donors. Repertoires were generated with immunoSEQ multiplex PCR, while TCRdb's copy carries only in-frame clones and drops some. In the table there are 95,000 or so clones, 90% to 95% of which are singletons. Sample: T cells isolated from PBMCs. The receptors shown here come from a human donor in good health.

V is TRBV28 and J is TRBJ2-5, with a possible D match to TRBD2 (5 bases). V gave up 3 bases and J gave up 4 bases, with 15 bases separating them. The CDR3 is 15 residues long. Per germline, CDR1 MDHEN and CDR2 SYDVKM. In DNA, the CDR3 is TGTGCCAGCAGTTTTAATATAGTACTAGGAGAGACCCAGTACTTC. This sequence encodes CASSFNIVLGETQYF.

The CDR3 coding sequence is TGTGCCAGTAGGGCCTCCGAGACCCAGTACTTC. Translation: CASRASETQYF. The chain is built from TRBV19 and TRBJ2-5; D call uncertain. Trimming stripped 6 bases from V and 5 bases from J, with 7 bases between. CDR1 and CDR2 (germline): LNHDA, SQIVND (reference sequence). The length of the CDR3 is 11 residues. Combining the CDR3 with reference TRBV19 and TRBJ2-5 gives the whole variable domain DGGITQSPKYLFRKEGQNVTLSCEQNLNHDAMYWYRQDPGQGLRLIYYSQIVNDFQKGDIAEGYSVSREKKESFPLTVTSAQKNPTAFYLCASRASETQYFGPGTRLLVL.

The rearrangement links TRBV7-3 to TRBJ1-2, with 8 bases identical to TRBD1. Germline CDR1 SGHTA, CDR2 FQGTGA. Trimming cost V 1 base and J 4 bases; bases outside gene matches: 8. The CDR3 consists of 16 residues. The CDR3 protein is CASSLNFGTGAYGYTF. CDR3 coding DNA: TGTGCCAGCAGCTTAAATTTCGGGACAGGAGCCTATGGCTACACCTTC.

The J gene is TRBJ2-7, the V gene TRBV27, with D perhaps TRBD1 (6 bases). Germline values: CDR1 MNHEY, CDR2 SMNVEV (reference sequence). CDR3 size: 11 residues. With 7 bases removed from V and 4 bases from J, the gap between germline ends came to 8 bases. CDR3 sequence reads: CASIRGYEQYF. CDR3 nucleotide sequence: TGTGCCAGCATCAGGGGTTACGAGCAGTACTTC.

The V and J genes are TRBV6-5 and TRBJ2-7; TRBD1 matches 8 bases. This CDR3 is 13 amino acids long. Looked up from germline, CDR1 is MNHEY and CDR2 is SVGAGI. V gave up 6 bases and J gave up 7 bases; unmatched junction bases: 8. CDR3 sequence (DNA): TGTGCCAGCAGACCCGCAGGGGGCCTGGAGCAGTACTTC. Residues: CASRPAGGLEQYF.

For the CDR3, the DNA is TGTGCCAGCAGCCAAGTTATCCAGGGGGCGGCTGACGAGCAGTACTTC. Its translation is CASSQVIQGAADEQYF. The rearrangement joins TRBV4-2 to TRBJ2-7; TRBD1 agrees at 8 bases. After removal of 1 base from V and 5 bases from J, the junction contained 10 bases not matched to a gene. CDR1 and CDR2 from the germline V gene are LGHNA and YNFKEQ. The CDR3 sequence is 16 residues long.

V and J are TRBV7-8 and TRBJ2-5; 14 nucleotides match TRBD2. Trimming at V came to 1 base and at J to 6 bases, leaving 13 bases not matched to a gene. This CDR3 has 19 amino acids. Per germline, CDR1 SGHVS and CDR2 FQNEAQ. In DNA, the CDR3 is TGTGCCAGCAGCTTAGAAAGTACCGGGACTAGCGGGAGTGGGAAGACCCAGTACTTC. Its protein is CASSLESTGTSGSGKTQYF.

The chain couples TRBV2 to TRBJ2-5, with 9 nucleotides matching TRBD1. The CDR3 runs 17 residues. Per the germline V gene, CDR1 is SNHLY and CDR2 is FYNNEI. J was trimmed by 2 bases and V by 3 bases; bases with no gene match: 10. CDR3 in DNA: TGTGCCAGCAGTGATTATAGGACAGGGGCGATTCAAGAGACCCAGTACTTC. It encodes CASSDYRTGAIQETQYF.

The chain recombines TRBV7-3 with TRBJ1-2; 7 nucleotides line up with TRBD1. Per the germline V gene, CDR1 is SGHTA and CDR2 is FQGTGA. This CDR3 region has 13 residues. With V trimmed by 5 bases and J by 2 bases, 2 bases remained unmatched. CDR3 bases: TGTGCCAGCAGCAAGACAGGGAACTATGGCTACACCTTC. It yields the protein CASSKTGNYGYTF.

The V gene is TRBV7-3, the J gene TRBJ2-2; TRBD1 matches at 8 bases. Trimming removed 7 bases from V and 0 bases from J; junction bases left unmatched: 7. Germline V lookup: CDR1 SGHTA, CDR2 FQGTGA. This CDR3 spans 16 amino acids. CDR3 loop: CASNIGTGPNTGELFF. In DNA form, the CDR3 reads TGTGCCAGCAACATTGGGACAGGTCCGAACACCGGGGAGCTGTTTTTT.

This clone was detected once. V is TRBV9 and J is TRBJ2-1; 7 bases are a match to TRBD2. V trimming: 4 bases; J trimming: 0 bases; junction bases outside the gene matches: 7. The CDR3 spans 16 residues. Per germline, CDR1 SGDLS and CDR2 YYNGEE. CDR3 region: CASSIERGYSYNEQFF. The CDR3 nucleotides are TGTGCCAGCAGCATCGAGCGGGGCTACTCCTACAATGAGCAGTTCTTC.

The chain carries TRBV6-1 and TRBJ1-2; D not certain. Per the germline V gene, CDR1 is MNHNS and CDR2 is SASEGT. The CDR3 is 14 amino acids. The V end lost 7 bases, the J end lost 4 bases, and 16 bases lay between the germline ends. In nucleotides, the CDR3 is TGTGCCAGCATCGGTAGCGCCCCCTCCTATGGCTACACCTTC. This codes for CASIGSAPSYGYTF.

CDR3: CASSLPRISGQNYEQYF. Written as DNA, the CDR3 is TGCGCCAGCAGCCTACCGCGCATCTCGGGACAGAACTACGAGCAGTACTTC. V and J are TRBV4-1 and TRBJ2-7; 7 bases fit TRBD1. Germline V gene sequence: CDR1 MGHRA, CDR2 YSYEKL. The ends lost 4 bases at V and 3 bases at J; junction bases unmatched: 15. There are 17 residues in the CDR3.

The chain recombines TRBV29-1 with TRBJ2-1; 9 nucleotides match TRBD1. Per germline, CDR1 SQVTM and CDR2 ANQGSEA. V trimming: 3 bases; J trimming: 2 bases; junction bases outside the gene matches: 2. This CDR3 has 14 residues. For the CDR3, the DNA is TGCAGCGTTGAGGGGACAGGGCCCTACAATGAGCAGTTCTTC. This translates into CSVEGTGPYNEQFF.

The chain couples TRBV27 to TRBJ2-7; TRBD1 matches 9 bases. Germline loops: CDR1 MNHEY, CDR2 SMNVEV (reference sequence). The V segment lost 1 base and the J segment 2 bases; nucleotides outside the gene matches: 3. The CDR3 runs to 15 residues. The CDR3 here is CASSLFGTGPYEQYF. The CDR3 DNA reads TGTGCCAGCAGTTTATTTGGGACAGGGCCCTACGAGCAGTACTTC.

The genes are TRBV6-6 and TRBJ1-3; TRBD1 aligns across 9 bases. V trimming: 4 bases; J trimming: 7 bases; junction bases outside the gene matches: 8. The CDR3 sequence is 15 residues long. CDR1 is MNHNY and CDR2 is SVGAGI in the germline V gene (reference sequence). The CDR3 reads CASSLDDRGINTIYF. The CDR3 bases are TGTGCCAGCAGTTTAGATGACAGGGGGATTAACACCATATATTTT.

The table lists this clone with a count of one. CDR3 sequence (DNA): TGTGCCAGCAGCGCCTCCCCGTTTACTGAAGCTTTCTTT. Amino acids: CASSASPFTEAFF. The chain has TRBV9 and TRBJ1-1; no clear D. The CDR3 totals 13 residues. Trimming cost V 3 bases and J 5 bases, with 11 bases left between them. Looked up from germline, CDR1 is SGDLS and CDR2 is YYNGEE.

The rearrangement joins TRBV7-6 to TRBJ2-7; 8 positions agree with TRBD2. From germline, CDR1 is SGHVS and CDR2 FNYEAQ. After removal of 4 bases from V and 4 bases from J, the junction contained 12 bases not matched to a gene. The CDR3 has 16 amino acids. CDR3 protein: CASSSSSAGGSYEQYF. The CDR3 region has the DNA TGTGCCAGCAGCTCATCCTCGGCGGGGGGCTCGTACGAGCAGTACTTC. Full variable domain (missing parts from reference TRBV7-6 and TRBJ2-7): GAGVSQSPRYKVTKRGQDVALRCDPISGHVSLYWYRQALGQGPEFLTYFNYEAQQDKSGLPNDRFSAERPEGSISTLTIQRTEQRDSAMYRCASSSSSAGGSYEQYFGPGTRLTVT.

The chain recombines TRBV30 with TRBJ2-2, with a possible D match to TRBD2 (5 bases). V dropped 8 bases and J dropped 2 bases, with 15 bases sitting between them. This CDR3 is built from 14 residues. Germline V CDR1 and CDR2: GTSNPN, SVGIG (reference sequence). The CDR3 sequence is CARLGGPNTGELFF. The DNA for the CDR3 is TGTGCCCGACTTGGAGGCCCTAACACCGGGGAGCTGTTTTTT.

The rearrangement joins TRBV4-2 to TRBJ2-1; TRBD2 matches 8 bases. V lost 3 bases and J lost 9; bases outside the gene matches: 4. Germline V gives CDR1 LGHNA, CDR2 YNFKEQ. CDR3 length: 13 amino acids. The CDR3 loop reads CASSQVAGTEQFF. CDR3 nucleotides: TGTGCCAGCAGCCAGGTAGCGGGAACTGAGCAGTTCTTC.

DNA for the CDR3: TGTGCCAGTAAGGGAGGACAGGGAAACAGTGAGACCGGGGCCAACGTCCTGACTTTC. Translated, it gives CASKGGQGNSETGANVLTF. The V and J genes are TRBV19 and TRBJ2-6; 8 positions agree with TRBD1. V trimming: 7 bases; J trimming: 4 bases; junction bases outside the gene matches: 18. From germline, CDR1 is LNHDA and CDR2 SQIVND (reference sequence). The CDR3 extends over 19 amino acids.

The chain combines TRBV9 with TRBJ2-7; a weak D match, TRBD1 (6 bases). The germline V gene encodes CDR1 SGDLS and CDR2 YYNGEE. The CDR3 extends over 15 amino acids. Trimming took 0 bases from V and 3 from J, leaving 13 bases between them. The CDR3 spells CASSVGEGTLYEQYF. For the CDR3, the DNA is TGTGCCAGCAGCGTAGGAGAGGGGACACTCTACGAGCAGTACTTC. Based on the CDR3 plus reference TRBV9 and TRBJ2-7, the full variable domain is DSGVTQTPKHLITATGQRVTLRCSPRSGDLSVYWYQQSLDQGLQFLIQYYNGEERAKGNILERFSAQQFPDLHSELNLSSLELGDSALYFCASSVGEGTLYEQYFGPGTRLTVT.

In this sample, this clone turned up once. V gene TRBV7-2 combines with J gene TRBJ2-5; D not resolved. V dropped 1 base and J dropped 3 bases, with 6 bases sitting between them. This CDR3 has 13 amino acids. Germline loops: CDR1 SGHTA, CDR2 FQGNSA. CDR3 nucleotides: TGTGCCAGCAGCTTAGGGCCCGAAGAGACCCAGTACTTC. Its protein product is CASSLGPEETQYF.

The V call is TRBV27, the J call TRBJ2-7, with D maybe TRBD2 (5 bases). V was shortened by 5 bases and J by 3 bases, with 11 bases between the two germline ends. Germline CDR1 reads MNHEY; CDR2 reads SMNVEV (reference sequence). The CDR3 has 13 amino acids. The CDR3 region is CASSTRGSYEQYF. The CDR3 region has the DNA TGTGCCAGCAGTACTCGGGGTAGCTACGAGCAGTACTTC.

The V call is TRBV27, the J call TRBJ2-1; no reliable D call. CDR3 size: 15 residues. Trimming took off 2 bases at V and 0 bases at J, with 8 bases between the two ends. Germline V lookup: CDR1 MNHEY, CDR2 SMNVEV (reference sequence). CDR3 amino acids: CASSLESSSYNEQFF. For the CDR3, the DNA is TGTGCCAGCAGTTTAGAATCGAGCTCCTACAATGAGCAGTTCTTC.

This clone appeared once. CDR3 region: CASSLSPGGNYTF. CDR3 DNA: TGTGCCAGCAGCTTGAGCCCAGGGGGTAACTACACCTTC. This rearrangement joins TRBV5-4 to TRBJ1-2; the match to TRBD1 covers 7 bases. Germline values: CDR1 SGHNT, CDR2 YYREEE (reference sequence). This CDR3 comprises 13 residues. With V trimmed by 1 base and J by 10 bases, 7 bases remained unmatched.

This chain joins TRBV6-5 and TRBJ2-7; 11 positions match TRBD1. The CDR3 runs to 15 residues. Unmatched junction bases numbered 4, after V lost 4 bases and J lost 2 bases. The germline CDR1 and CDR2 sequences are MNHEY and SVGAGI. This CDR3 is CASSSPGQGAYEQYF. DNA for the CDR3: TGTGCCAGCAGTTCTCCGGGACAGGGGGCCTACGAGCAGTACTTC.